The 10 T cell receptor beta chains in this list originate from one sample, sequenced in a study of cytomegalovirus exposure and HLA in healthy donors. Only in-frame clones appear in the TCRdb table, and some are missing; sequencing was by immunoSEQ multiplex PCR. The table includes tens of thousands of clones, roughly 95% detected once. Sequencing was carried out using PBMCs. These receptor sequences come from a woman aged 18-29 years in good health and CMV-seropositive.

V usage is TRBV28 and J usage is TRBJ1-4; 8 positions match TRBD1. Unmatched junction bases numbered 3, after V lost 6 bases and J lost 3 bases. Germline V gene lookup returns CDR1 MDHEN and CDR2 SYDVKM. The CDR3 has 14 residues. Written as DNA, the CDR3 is TGTGCCAGCAGGCCACAGGGGGCTAATGAAAAACTGTTTTTT. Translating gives CASRPQGANEKLFF.

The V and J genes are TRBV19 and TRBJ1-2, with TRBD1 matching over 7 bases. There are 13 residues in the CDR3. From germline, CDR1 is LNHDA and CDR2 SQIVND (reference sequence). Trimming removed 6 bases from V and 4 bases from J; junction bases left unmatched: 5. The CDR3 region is CASRPGTAYGYTF. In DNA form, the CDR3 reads TGTGCCAGTAGACCCGGGACAGCCTATGGCTACACCTTC.

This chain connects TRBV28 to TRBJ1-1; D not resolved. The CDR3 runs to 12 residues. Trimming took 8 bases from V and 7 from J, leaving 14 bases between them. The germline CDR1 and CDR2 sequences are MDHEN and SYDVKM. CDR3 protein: CASHRETFEAFF. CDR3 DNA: TGTGCCAGCCACCGGGAGACCTTTGAAGCTTTCTTT.

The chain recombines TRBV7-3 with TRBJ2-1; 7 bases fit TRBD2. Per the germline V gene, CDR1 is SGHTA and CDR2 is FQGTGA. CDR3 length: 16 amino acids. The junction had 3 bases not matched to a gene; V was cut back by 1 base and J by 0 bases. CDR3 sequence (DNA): TGTGCCAGCAGCTTAATGCCTAGCGGCTCCTACAATGAGCAGTTCTTC. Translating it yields CASSLMPSGSYNEQFF.

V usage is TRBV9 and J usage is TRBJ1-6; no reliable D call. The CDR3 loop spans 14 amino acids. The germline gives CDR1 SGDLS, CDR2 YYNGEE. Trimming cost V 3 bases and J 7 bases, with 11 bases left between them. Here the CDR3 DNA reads TGTGCCAGCAGCGGACAATCGGGGAATTCACCCCTCCACTTT. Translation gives CASSGQSGNSPLHF.

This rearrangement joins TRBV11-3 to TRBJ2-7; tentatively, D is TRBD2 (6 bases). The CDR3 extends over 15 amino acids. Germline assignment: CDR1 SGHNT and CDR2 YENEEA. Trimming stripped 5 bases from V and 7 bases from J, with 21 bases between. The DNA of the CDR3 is TGTGCCAGCAGCCCCCGGTGGAGGGGCTTAGGTGAGCAGTACTTC. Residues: CASSPRWRGLGEQYF.

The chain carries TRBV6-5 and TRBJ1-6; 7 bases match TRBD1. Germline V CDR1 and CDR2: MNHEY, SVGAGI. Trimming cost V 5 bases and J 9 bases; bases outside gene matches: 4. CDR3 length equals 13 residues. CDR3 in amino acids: CASSKGASSPLHF. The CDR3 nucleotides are TGTGCCAGCAGTAAGGGGGCGAGTTCACCCCTCCACTTT.

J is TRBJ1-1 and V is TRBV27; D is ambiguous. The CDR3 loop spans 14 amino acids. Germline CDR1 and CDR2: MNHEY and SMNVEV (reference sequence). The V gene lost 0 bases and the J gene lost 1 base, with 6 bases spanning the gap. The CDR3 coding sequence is TGTGCCAGCAGTTTATCGAGAGGGAACACTGAAGCTTTCTTT. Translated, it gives CASSLSRGNTEAFF.

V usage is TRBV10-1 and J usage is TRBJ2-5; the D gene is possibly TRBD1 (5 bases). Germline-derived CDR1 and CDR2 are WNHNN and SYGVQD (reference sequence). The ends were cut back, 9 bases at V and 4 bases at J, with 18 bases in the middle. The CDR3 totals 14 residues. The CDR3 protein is CARYSGKWGETQYF. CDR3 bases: TGCGCCAGGTACTCAGGGAAATGGGGAGAGACCCAGTACTTC.

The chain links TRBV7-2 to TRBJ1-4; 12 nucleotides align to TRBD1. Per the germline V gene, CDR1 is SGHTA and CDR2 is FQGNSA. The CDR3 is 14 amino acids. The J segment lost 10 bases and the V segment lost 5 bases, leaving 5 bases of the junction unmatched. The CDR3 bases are TGTGCCAGCAGCACGGGACAGGGGGCCGGAAAACTGTTTTTT. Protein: CASSTGQGAGKLFF.